The rows below give T cell receptor beta chains drawn from one sample of a study of T cell changes during pregnancy in multiple sclerosis. Only in-frame clones appear in the TCRdb table, and some are missing; sequencing was by immunoSEQ multiplex PCR. The profile shows tens of thousands of clones, approximately 94% of them singletons. The input for sequencing was CD8+ T cells from peripheral blood mononuclear cells, taken before pregnancy. Receptors originate from a female donor with multiple sclerosis, enrolled in a pregnancy study. CDR3s leave out the opening cysteine and the closing phenylalanine or tryptophan. The order of the fields is J gene, V gene, CDR3 protein.

TRBJ2-7 TRBV27 ASSPRQGYEQY
TRBJ2-5 TRBV7-9 ASRRTSGSETQY
TRBJ2-3 TRBV5-6 ASSPGTSGPDTQY
TRBJ2-3 TRBV15 ATGELVAGVGTDTQY
TRBJ2-1 TRBV5-6 ASSYVDSVDEQF
TRBJ2-7 TRBV11-2 ASTITSGAYEQY
TRBJ2-1 TRBV30 AWSAGNEQF
TRBJ2-2 TRBV7-9 ASSLGPAGELF
TRBJ1-5 TRBV27 ASSFAGRNQPQH
TRBJ2-3 TRBV5-5 ASRTDLDTASTDTQY
TRBJ1-1 TRBV19 ASSLLNTEAF
TRBJ1-1 TRBV19 ASSITGTEAF